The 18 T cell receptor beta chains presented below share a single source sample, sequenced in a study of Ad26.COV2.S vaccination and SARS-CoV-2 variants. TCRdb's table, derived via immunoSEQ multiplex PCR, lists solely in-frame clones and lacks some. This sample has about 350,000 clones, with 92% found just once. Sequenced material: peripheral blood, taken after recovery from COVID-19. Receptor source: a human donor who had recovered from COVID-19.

In DNA, the CDR3 is TGCGCCAGCAGCCAGGGGCATACAGGGGGCAGGGGCTACACCTTC. As protein: CASSQGHTGGRGYTF. V and J are TRBV4-3 and TRBJ1-2; 9 bases are a match to TRBD1. The V and J ends lost 3 bases and 8 bases, in that order; junction bases with no gene match: 10. Looked up from germline, CDR1 is LGHNA and CDR2 is YSLEER. The CDR3 loop spans 15 amino acids.

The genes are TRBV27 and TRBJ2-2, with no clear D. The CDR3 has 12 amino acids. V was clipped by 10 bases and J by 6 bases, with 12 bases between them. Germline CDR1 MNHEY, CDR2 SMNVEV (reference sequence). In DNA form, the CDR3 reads TGTGCCACCCTTGGGCCGGCCGGGGAGCTGTTTTTT. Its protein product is CATLGPAGELFF.

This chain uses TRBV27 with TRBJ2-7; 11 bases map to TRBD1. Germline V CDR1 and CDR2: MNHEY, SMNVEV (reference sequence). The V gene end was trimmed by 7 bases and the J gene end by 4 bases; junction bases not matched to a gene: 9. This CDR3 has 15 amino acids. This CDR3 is CASTMTGTGGYEQYF. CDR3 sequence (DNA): TGTGCCAGCACCATGACCGGGACAGGGGGTTACGAGCAGTACTTC.

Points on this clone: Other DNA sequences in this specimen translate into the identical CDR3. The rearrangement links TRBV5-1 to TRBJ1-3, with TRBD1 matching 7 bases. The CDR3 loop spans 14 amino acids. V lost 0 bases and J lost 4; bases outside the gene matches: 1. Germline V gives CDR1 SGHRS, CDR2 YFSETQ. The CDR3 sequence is CASSLAGGGNTIYF. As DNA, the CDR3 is TGCGCCAGCAGCTTGGCAGGGGGAGGAAACACCATATATTTT. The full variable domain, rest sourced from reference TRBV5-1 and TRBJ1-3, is KAGVTQTPRYLIKTRGQQVTLSCSPISGHRSVSWYQQTPGQGLQFLFEYFSETQRNKGNFPGRFSGRQFSNSRSEMNVSTLELGDSALYLCASSLAGGGNTIYFGEGSWLTVV.

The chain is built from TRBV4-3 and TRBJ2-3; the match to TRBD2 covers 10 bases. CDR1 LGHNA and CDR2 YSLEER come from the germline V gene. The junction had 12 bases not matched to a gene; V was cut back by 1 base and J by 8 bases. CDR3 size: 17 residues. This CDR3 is CASSQANIAGGQGTQYF. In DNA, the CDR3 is TGCGCCAGCAGCCAAGCGAACATAGCGGGGGGCCAAGGTACGCAGTATTTT.

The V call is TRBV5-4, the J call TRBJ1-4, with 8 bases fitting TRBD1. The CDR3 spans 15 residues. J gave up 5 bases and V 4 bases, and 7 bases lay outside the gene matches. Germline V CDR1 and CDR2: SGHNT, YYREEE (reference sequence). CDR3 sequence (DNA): TGTGCCAGCAGCCCAAGGACAGGGAACAATGAAAAACTGTTTTTT. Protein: CASSPRTGNNEKLFF. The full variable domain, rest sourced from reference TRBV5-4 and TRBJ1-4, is ETGVTQSPTHLIKTRGQQVTLRCSSQSGHNTVSWYQQALGQGPQFIFQYYREEENGRGNFPPRFSGLQFPNYSSELNVNALELDDSALYLCASSPRTGNNEKLFFGSGTQLSVL.

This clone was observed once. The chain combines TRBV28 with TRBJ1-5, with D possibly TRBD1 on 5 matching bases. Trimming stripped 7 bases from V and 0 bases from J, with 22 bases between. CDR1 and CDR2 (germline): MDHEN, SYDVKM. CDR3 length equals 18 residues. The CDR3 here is CASIPPAGRTNSNQPQHF. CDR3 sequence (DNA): TGTGCCAGCATTCCGCCCGCGGGCCGGACAAATAGCAATCAGCCCCAGCATTTT.

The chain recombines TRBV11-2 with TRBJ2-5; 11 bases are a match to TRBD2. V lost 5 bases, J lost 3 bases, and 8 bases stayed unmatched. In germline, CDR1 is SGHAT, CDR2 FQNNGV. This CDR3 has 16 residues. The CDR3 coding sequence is TGTGCCAGCAGCCGCCGGGTAGCGGGGGGGGAAGAGACCCAGTACTTC. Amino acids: CASSRRVAGGEETQYF.

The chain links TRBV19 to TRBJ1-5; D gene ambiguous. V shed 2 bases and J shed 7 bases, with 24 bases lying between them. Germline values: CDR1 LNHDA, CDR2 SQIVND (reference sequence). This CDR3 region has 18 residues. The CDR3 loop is CASSIRNISPVSGQPQHF. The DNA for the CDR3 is TGTGCCAGTAGTATAAGGAATATCAGCCCCGTATCAGGCCAGCCCCAGCATTTT.

CDR3 DNA: TGTGCCAGTCGACTTTCGGGTACTGAAGCTTTCTTT. As protein: CASRLSGTEAFF. This chain uses TRBV6-5 with TRBJ1-1; D call uncertain. Trimming pared 9 bases from V and 5 bases from J, leaving 13 bases between. This CDR3 has 12 residues. CDR1 and CDR2 from the germline V gene are MNHEY and SVGAGI.

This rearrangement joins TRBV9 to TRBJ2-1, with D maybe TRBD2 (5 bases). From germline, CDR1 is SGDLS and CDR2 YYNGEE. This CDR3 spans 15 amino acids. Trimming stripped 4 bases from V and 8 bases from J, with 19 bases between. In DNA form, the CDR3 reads TGTGCCAGCAGCCCTCCCGTTTTGGAGGCGGATGAGCAGTTCTTC. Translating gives CASSPPVLEADEQFF.

The CDR3, as DNA: TGCGCCAGCAGCCGTCGGACAGGGTCGAGGGAAGGCATGAACACTGAAGCTTTCTTT. This translates into CASSRRTGSREGMNTEAFF. This chain connects TRBV5-1 to TRBJ1-1; the match to TRBD1 covers 8 bases. The V and J ends lost 4 bases and 0 bases, in that order; junction bases with no gene match: 17. Germline V gene sequence: CDR1 SGHRS, CDR2 YFSETQ. This CDR3 is 19 amino acids long.

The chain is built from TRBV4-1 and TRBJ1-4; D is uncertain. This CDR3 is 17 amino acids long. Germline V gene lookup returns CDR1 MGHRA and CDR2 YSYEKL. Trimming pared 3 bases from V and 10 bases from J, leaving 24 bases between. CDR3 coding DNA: TGCGCCAGCAGCCACTCACCACCGAGACTCTCCGCGAGAAAACTGTTTTTT. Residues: CASSHSPPRLSARKLFF.

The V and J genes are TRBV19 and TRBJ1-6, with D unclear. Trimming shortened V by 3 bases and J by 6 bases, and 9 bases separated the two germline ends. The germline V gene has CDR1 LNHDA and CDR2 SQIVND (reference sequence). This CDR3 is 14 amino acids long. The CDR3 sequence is CASSIWASNSPLHF. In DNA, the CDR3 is TGTGCCAGTAGTATCTGGGCCTCTAATTCACCCCTCCACTTT.

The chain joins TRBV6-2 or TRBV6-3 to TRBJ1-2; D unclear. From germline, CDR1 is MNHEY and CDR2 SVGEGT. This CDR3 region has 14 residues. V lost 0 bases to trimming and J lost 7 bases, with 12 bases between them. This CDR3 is CASSYSTWVGGYTF. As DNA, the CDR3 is TGTGCCAGCAGTTACTCCACCTGGGTGGGTGGCTACACCTTC.

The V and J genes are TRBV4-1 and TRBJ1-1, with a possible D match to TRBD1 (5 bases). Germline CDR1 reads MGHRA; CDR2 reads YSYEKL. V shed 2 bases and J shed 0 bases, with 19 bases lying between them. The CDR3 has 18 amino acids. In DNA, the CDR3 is TGCGCCAGCAGCCAAACCTACTGGGGCGAGGCTTTGAACACTGAAGCTTTCTTT. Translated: CASSQTYWGEALNTEAFF.

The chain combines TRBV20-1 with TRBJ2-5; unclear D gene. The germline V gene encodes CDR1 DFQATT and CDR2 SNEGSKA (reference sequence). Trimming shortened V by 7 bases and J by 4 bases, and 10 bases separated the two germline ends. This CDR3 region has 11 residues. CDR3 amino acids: CSVGRVETQYF. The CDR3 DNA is TGCAGTGTTGGAAGGGTAGAGACCCAGTACTTC.

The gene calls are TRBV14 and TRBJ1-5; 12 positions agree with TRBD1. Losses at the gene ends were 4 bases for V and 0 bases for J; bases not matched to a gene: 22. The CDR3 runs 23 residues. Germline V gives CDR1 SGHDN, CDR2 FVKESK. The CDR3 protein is CASSPRDRGRGGRNSYSNQPQHF. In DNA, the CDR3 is TGTGCCAGCAGCCCCCGGGACAGGGGGCGCGGGGGCAGGAATTCTTATAGCAATCAGCCCCAGCATTTT.